What follows are 20 T cell receptor beta chains derived from one specimen sequenced in a study of shared clonotypes between healthy human individuals. Measured with immunoSEQ multiplex PCR; TCRdb has only the in-frame clones, and not every one. This sample has around 700,000 clones, with about three quarters found just once. The sample taken for sequencing was memory CD4+ T cells sorted from blood. Subset noted: CD45RA-negative fraction. The receptors derive from a woman in her twenties or thirties in good health.

This chain joins TRBV5-1 and TRBJ2-2, with 7 bases fitting TRBD1. Germline CDR1 is SGHRS and CDR2 is YFSETQ. The CDR3 spans 18 residues. After removal of 3 bases from V and 3 bases from J, the junction contained 14 bases not matched to a gene. The CDR3 DNA reads as TGCGCCAGCAGCTCGACAGGGTCTCAGGGTTCGGACACCGGGGAGCTGTTTTTT. Translated: CASSSTGSQGSDTGELFF.

This chain links TRBV5-4 with TRBJ2-7; 10 bases fit TRBD1. Trimming at V came to 6 bases and at J to 6 bases, leaving 9 bases not matched to a gene. Per germline, CDR1 SGHNT and CDR2 YYREEE (reference sequence). This CDR3 contains 14 residues. The CDR3, as DNA: TGTGCCAGCACCCGGGACAGGGGTCTTTTCGAGCAGTACTTC. Amino acid sequence: CASTRDRGLFEQYF.

CDR3 bases: TGTGCCAGCAGCCAGACAGGGTCCGAAGGAGGGGAAAAACTGTTTTTT. Encoded protein: CASSQTGSEGGEKLFF. The chain employs TRBV4-2 and TRBJ1-4, with TRBD1 matching 7 bases. Trimming took 3 bases from V and 8 from J; bases not matched to a gene: 12. CDR3 length: 16 residues. Germline V gene sequence: CDR1 LGHNA, CDR2 YNFKEQ.

V gene TRBV28 combines with J gene TRBJ1-4; D not certain. Germline CDR1 is MDHEN and CDR2 is SYDVKM. The CDR3 is 12 residues long. V was pared by 4 bases and J by 5 bases, with 5 bases between. The DNA for the CDR3 is TGTGCCAGCAGTTCGAACAATGAAAAACTGTTTTTT. Residues: CASSSNNEKLFF.

On this clone itself: Other DNA sequences in this specimen translate into the identical CDR3. This chain connects TRBV11-3 to TRBJ2-2, with D unresolved. The V and J ends lost 4 bases and 8 bases respectively, with 8 bases between them. Germline V gives CDR1 SGHNT, CDR2 YENEEA. This CDR3 region has 12 residues. CDR3 coding DNA: TGTGCCAGCAGCTCTGAGACTGGGGAGCTGTTTTTT. It specifies CASSSETGELFF. The variable domain in full, with the rest retrieved from reference TRBV11-3 and TRBJ2-2, is EAGVVQSPRYKIIEKKQPVAFWCNPISGHNTLYWYLQNLGQGPELLIRYENEEAVDDSQLPKDRFSAERLKGVDSTLKIQPAELGDSAVYLCASSSETGELFFGEGSRLTVL.

The chain combines TRBV9 with TRBJ2-5; D is ambiguous. The CDR3 loop spans 13 amino acids. CDR1 is SGDLS, CDR2 YYNGEE, per germline. Trimming removed 1 base at V and 2 bases at J, with 6 bases between. Written as DNA, the CDR3 is TGTGCCAGCAGCGTATCAGGACAAGAGACCCAGTACTTC. Translation gives CASSVSGQETQYF.

J is TRBJ1-5 and V is TRBV7-9; D may be TRBD1 (6 bases). The germline V and J ends were trimmed by 9 bases and 9 bases, with 12 bases remaining between them. The CDR3 totals 11 residues. Per germline, CDR1 SEHNR and CDR2 FQNEAQ (reference sequence). DNA for the CDR3: TGTGCCAGGTTGGGACACTGGCCCCAGCATTTT. It encodes CARLGHWPQHF.

V gene TRBV19 combines with J gene TRBJ1-1; 7 positions match TRBD1. The V and J ends lost 9 bases and 0 bases, in that order; junction bases with no gene match: 13. Germline CDR1 LNHDA, CDR2 SQIVND (reference sequence). The CDR3 length is 16 residues. The CDR3 sequence: CASLWALTGVNTEAFF. The CDR3 region has the DNA TGTGCCAGCCTCTGGGCCCTAACAGGGGTGAACACTGAAGCTTTCTTT.

The chain uses TRBV7-8 and TRBJ2-3, with D perhaps TRBD2 (7 bases). CDR3 length equals 19 residues. The V end was cut by 3 bases, the J end by 7 bases, with 29 bases between. The germline V gene encodes CDR1 SGHVS and CDR2 FQNEAQ. CDR3 nucleotides: TGTGCCAGCAGCTTCGAACCAGCCCGGACTAGGGGGGAAGGACATACGCAGTATTTT. Its translation: CASSFEPARTRGEGHTQYF.

The chain couples TRBV23-1 to TRBJ1-2; D might be TRBD1 (5 bases). TRBV23-1 counts as an open reading frame of uncertain function. With 4 bases removed from V and 2 bases from J, the gap between germline ends came to 11 bases. CDR3 length: 14 amino acids. The CDR3 spells CASSPSGGNYGYTF. CDR3 in DNA: TGCGCCAGCAGTCCATCGGGGGGAAACTATGGCTACACCTTC.

This chain joins TRBV6-6 and TRBJ1-5, with D possibly matching TRBD1 (5 bases). V was shortened by 6 bases and J by 5 bases, with 11 bases between the two germline ends. The CDR3 runs 13 residues. CDR1 and CDR2 (germline): MNHNY, SVGAGI (reference sequence). The DNA for the CDR3 is TGTGCCAGCAGCCAGACAGAAGATCAGCCCCAGCATTTT. Encoded protein: CASSQTEDQPQHF.

This chain links TRBV28 with TRBJ2-7; TRBD2 matches 11 bases. V shed 6 bases and J 1 base; nucleotides not matched to a gene: 8. Germline V gene data show CDR1 as MDHEN and CDR2 as SYDVKM. The CDR3 consists of 16 residues. The CDR3 region is CASSLTGTSGSYEQYF. Written as DNA, the CDR3 is TGTGCCAGCAGCCTGACCGGGACTAGCGGATCCTACGAGCAGTACTTC.

The chain links TRBV7-9 to TRBJ2-2; 8 nucleotides agree with TRBD2. Germline V CDR1 and CDR2: SEHNR, FQNEAQ (reference sequence). CDR3 length: 16 residues. Trimming removed 6 bases from V and 4 bases from J; junction bases left unmatched: 10. CDR3 in amino acids: CASRHSGSVSTGELFF. The CDR3 coding sequence is TGTGCCAGCAGACACAGCGGGAGCGTTAGCACCGGGGAGCTGTTTTTT.

The rearrangement joins TRBV9 to TRBJ2-3; 10 nucleotides agree with TRBD2. With 3 bases clipped from V and 0 bases from J, the junction kept 4 bases outside the gene matches. CDR1 and CDR2 from the germline V gene are SGDLS and YYNGEE. The CDR3 is 16 amino acids. The CDR3 spells CASSALAGTSTDTQYF. In DNA, the CDR3 is TGTGCCAGCAGCGCACTAGCGGGAACTAGCACAGATACGCAGTATTTT.

This clone showed up just a few times. The chain joins TRBV13 to TRBJ2-2; D gene unclear. CDR1 is PRHDT and CDR2 is FYEKMQ in the germline V gene (reference sequence). V was trimmed by 5 bases and J by 4 bases, leaving 11 bases between them. This CDR3 has 14 residues. The CDR3 coding sequence is TGTGCCAGCAGCCCCCGCCCGATCACCGGGGAGCTGTTTTTT. Protein sequence: CASSPRPITGELFF.

V and J are TRBV4-1 and TRBJ1-2, with TRBD1 matching over 11 bases. There are 16 residues in the CDR3. CDR1 is MGHRA, CDR2 YSYEKL, per germline. J gave up 4 bases and V 1 base, and 5 bases lay outside the gene matches. CDR3 sequence reads: CASSQVPGTGGYGYTF. CDR3 bases: TGCGCCAGCAGCCAAGTACCCGGGACAGGGGGCTATGGCTACACCTTC.

This clone has only one observation. This chain joins TRBV2 and TRBJ1-2; 7 bases fit TRBD1. Germline-derived CDR1 and CDR2 are SNHLY and FYNNEI. The CDR3 runs to 14 residues. Trimming removed 4 bases from V and 6 bases from J; junction bases left unmatched: 8. As DNA, the CDR3 is TGTGCCAGCAGTGCGAACAGGGGTTGGGATGGCTACACCTTC. It encodes CASSANRGWDGYTF.

The chain recombines TRBV5-1 with TRBJ2-1; 7 positions match TRBD2. After removal of 3 bases from V and 0 bases from J, the junction contained 12 bases not matched to a gene. This CDR3 is built from 18 residues. Germline V lookup: CDR1 SGHRS, CDR2 YFSETQ. CDR3 coding DNA: TGCGCCAGCAGCTGGGTCCGCGGGAGAGTTCTCTCCTACAATGAGCAGTTCTTC. Encoded protein: CASSWVRGRVLSYNEQFF.

The chain carries TRBV2 and TRBJ2-2; 7 nucleotides align to TRBD1. In germline, CDR1 is SNHLY, CDR2 FYNNEI. V was clipped by 6 bases and J by 2 bases; unmatched bases: 6. There are 15 residues in the CDR3. CDR3 protein: CASRAWDSNTGELFF. CDR3 nucleotides: TGTGCCAGCAGGGCCTGGGACAGCAACACCGGGGAGCTGTTTTTT.

The chain joins TRBV7-6 to TRBJ1-1, with D hard to call. This CDR3 is 12 amino acids long. V lost 2 bases and J 6 bases, leaving 7 bases between the germline ends. CDR1 is SGHVS and CDR2 is FNYEAQ in the germline V gene. CDR3 nucleotide sequence: TGTGCCAGCAGCTTACAGCAATCTGAAGCTTTCTTT. The encoded protein is CASSLQQSEAFF.